Listed here are 19 T cell receptor beta chains from one sample, sequenced in a study of vaccination and CD4 T cells after COVID-19. The antigens for these receptors are not known. Treatment: roughly 10-day PBMC culture with coronavirus spike peptide pools or control peptides (ViraFEST assay). The Oncomine TCR Beta short-read assay generated sequence data from the DNA of cultured CD4+ T cells. One entry per CDR3 protein, called by TCRdb with MiXCR from the PCR reads. This table holds about 20,000 distinct CDR3 sequences, around 55% found once. The sample was CD4+ T cells from blood, cultured in vitro. The receptors here all came from a human donor who had recovered from COVID-19.

The CDR3 here is CASSPTVPSEAFF. CDR3 coding DNA: TGTGCCAGCAGCCCCACGGTACCCAGTGAAGCTTTCTTT. This chain joins TRBV11-2 and TRBJ1-1; D call uncertain. Germline V gene sequence: CDR1 SGHAT, CDR2 FQNNGV. This CDR3 comprises 13 residues. Deletions cut 5 bases from V and 7 bases from J, with 14 bases between.

J is TRBJ1-4 and V is TRBV20-1, with D unresolved. CDR1 and CDR2 (germline): DFQATT, SNEGSKA (reference sequence). The CDR3 spans 14 residues. The germline V and J ends were trimmed by 0 bases and 5 bases, with 10 bases remaining between them. The CDR3 DNA sequence: TGCAGTGCTAGAGATATTCGAGGGAATGAAAAACTGTTTTTT. Protein product: CSARDIRGNEKLFF.

The gene calls are TRBV7-8 and TRBJ1-3, with TRBD1 as a possible D gene (5 bases). Germline loops: CDR1 SGHVS, CDR2 FQNEAQ. CDR3 length: 16 amino acids. Deletions cut 0 bases from V and 4 bases from J, with 13 bases between. The CDR3 DNA sequence: TGTGCCAGCAGCTTAGCGCCCTCAGGGAACGGAAACACCATATATTTT. It translates to CASSLAPSGNGNTIYF.

This clonotype has just a few counts. V gene TRBV25-1 combines with J gene TRBJ2-5, with unresolved D. CDR1 is MGHDK and CDR2 is SYGVNS in the germline V gene. V was trimmed by 4 bases and J by 5 bases, leaving 14 bases between them. The CDR3 totals 14 residues. The CDR3 DNA sequence: TGTGCCAGCAGTGCAAAGACCCCGCAGGAGACCCAGTACTTC. It encodes CASSAKTPQETQYF.

The genes are TRBV21-1 and TRBJ1-6; the D segment call TRBD1 is taken from the table without a DNA check. TRBV21-1 constitutes a pseudogene. This CDR3 contains 16 residues. The CDR3 bases are TGTGCCAGCAGCCCCCTTACCCTTTCCTATAATTCACCCCTCCACTTT. Its protein product is CASSPLTLSYNSPLHF.

This chain joins TRBV20-1 and TRBJ1-5; D is uncertain. Germline V gene lookup returns CDR1 DFQATT and CDR2 SNEGSKA (reference sequence). CDR3 length: 13 amino acids. V lost 6 bases and J 3 bases, leaving 12 bases between the germline ends. CDR3 nucleotide sequence: TGCAGTGCCCGACCGGGGTACAATCAGCCCCAGCATTTT. Its translation is CSARPGYNQPQHF.

V usage is TRBV6-1 and J usage is TRBJ1-2, with D possibly being TRBD1 (6 bases). Trimming pared 6 bases from V and 7 bases from J, leaving 24 bases between. The CDR3 runs to 16 residues. Germline loops: CDR1 MNHNS, CDR2 SASEGT. CDR3 residues: CASSTGGGAQEGGYTF. CDR3 sequence (DNA): TGTGCCAGCAGCACGGGGGGGGGGGCCCAAGAAGGTGGCTACACCTTC.

V gene TRBV27 combines with J gene TRBJ1-5, with D unresolved. This CDR3 spans 13 amino acids. Germline loops: CDR1 MNHEY, CDR2 SMNVEV (reference sequence). Trimming took 1 base from V and 4 from J, leaving 5 bases between them. The CDR3 here is CASSLWSNQPQHF. The CDR3 DNA reads TGTGCCAGCAGTTTATGGAGTAATCAGCCCCAGCATTTT.

This clonotype was seen more than once but under ten times. The chain joins TRBV7-6 to TRBJ2-2; D is perhaps TRBD1 or TRBD2 (5 bases each). This CDR3 is 19 amino acids long. Germline loops: CDR1 SGHVS, CDR2 FNYEAQ. The ends were cut back, 4 bases at V and 3 bases at J, with 24 bases in the middle. CDR3 amino acids: CASSSGTLPELGDTGELFF. DNA of the CDR3: TGTGCCAGCAGCTCCGGGACCCTACCTGAGCTCGGGGACACCGGGGAGCTGTTTTTT.

This clonotype appeared a few times. This chain uses TRBV20-1 with TRBJ1-1; D uncertain. Germline V gene data show CDR1 as DFQATT and CDR2 as SNEGSKA (reference sequence). There are 14 residues in the CDR3. Between the trimmed V and J ends, which lost 1 base and 0 bases, there was a span of 9 bases. CDR3 sequence reads: CSARGRRVNTEAFF. CDR3 nucleotide sequence: TGCAGTGCTAGAGGCAGGAGGGTGAACACTGAAGCTTTCTTT.

This clonotype was detected only once. The rearrangement uses TRBV2 and TRBJ2-3; either TRBD1 or TRBD2 may fit D (6 bases each). Trimming took off 5 bases at V and 1 base at J, with 13 bases between the two ends. Germline V CDR1 and CDR2: SNHLY, FYNNEI. This CDR3 spans 15 amino acids. The chain's CDR3 is CASSLLGGGTDTQYF. The DNA of the CDR3 is TGTGCCAGCAGTTTGTTGGGGGGCGGCACAGATACGCAGTATTTT.

This clonotype was seen a few times. CDR3 coding DNA: TGTGCCAGCAGCTTAGGGGTCACTGAAGCTTTCTTT. Translated, it gives CASSLGVTEAFF. V is TRBV7-2 and J is TRBJ1-1; D unclear. The CDR3 sequence is 12 residues long. Looked up from germline, CDR1 is SGHTA and CDR2 is FQGNSA. V lost 1 base to trimming and J lost 4 bases, with 4 bases between them.

This clonotype was picked up one time. The chain employs TRBV19 and TRBJ2-5, with TRBD2 matching 14 bases. Germline CDR1 LNHDA, CDR2 SQIVND (reference sequence). The CDR3 loop spans 18 amino acids. With 1 base clipped from V and 7 bases from J, the junction kept 11 bases outside the gene matches. The CDR3 is CASSIGGTSGGGGGTQYF. The DNA of the CDR3 is TGTGCCAGTAGTATAGGCGGGACTAGCGGGGGTGGAGGAGGGACCCAGTACTTC.

The chain uses TRBV6-2 or TRBV6-3 and TRBJ1-2; D may be TRBD1 (5 bases). The CDR3 has 17 residues. The germline V and J ends were trimmed by 0 bases and 2 bases, with 16 bases remaining between them. Per the germline V gene, CDR1 is MNHEY and CDR2 is SVGEGT. CDR3 in amino acids: CASSYSRGASLNYGYTF. The CDR3, as DNA: TGTGCCAGCAGTTACTCGAGAGGGGCCTCGCTCAACTATGGCTACACCTTC.

This clonotype was detected a few times. The chain carries TRBV21-1 and TRBJ2-7; the table's TRBD2 call for D was not verified on the DNA. TRBV21-1 is classified as a pseudogene. The CDR3 totals 15 residues. The CDR3 nucleotides read TGTGCCAGCAGCAAAGAGGGCCAGGGCCCCTACGAGCAGTACTTC. It encodes CASSKEGQGPYEQYF.

The V call is TRBV20-1, the J call TRBJ1-6, with D perhaps TRBD1 (6 bases). Germline CDR1 and CDR2: DFQATT and SNEGSKA (reference sequence). This CDR3 contains 16 residues. The ends were cut back, 3 bases at V and 4 bases at J, with 16 bases in the middle. The CDR3 DNA reads as TGCAGTGCTAGCGCTACTGACAGGATTTATAATTCACCCCTCCACTTT. It specifies CSASATDRIYNSPLHF.

This chain connects TRBV20-1 to TRBJ2-1; D remains ambiguous. CDR1 and CDR2 from the germline V gene are DFQATT and SNEGSKA (reference sequence). V lost 7 bases and J 6 bases, leaving 22 bases between the germline ends. The CDR3 has 15 residues. The CDR3 DNA reads TGCAGTGGCATCACCAGGTTAACCCAGGTCAATGAGCAGTTCTTC. Residues: CSGITRLTQVNEQFF.

The chain is built from TRBV6-1 and TRBJ1-2; TRBD1 is a possible D gene (6 bases). The germline CDR1 and CDR2 sequences are MNHNS and SASEGT. Trimming pared 3 bases from V and 2 bases from J, leaving 10 bases between. The CDR3 contains 14 residues. The CDR3 DNA is TGTGCCAGCAGTGACTGGGGGGGCAACTATGGCTACACCTTC. Protein sequence: CASSDWGGNYGYTF.

This CDR3 reads CSVRTSRYEQYF. The CDR3 nucleotides read TGCAGCGTTCGTACGTCGCGGTACGAGCAGTACTTC. The chain employs TRBV29-1 and TRBJ2-7; the D is unclear. The V gene's germline CDR1 is SQVTM and CDR2 ANQGSEA. The CDR3 extends over 12 amino acids. V was shortened by 5 bases and J by 4 bases, with 12 bases between the two germline ends.